Listed here are 9 T cell receptor beta chains from one sample, sequenced in a study of T cell responses to AZD1222 COVID-19 vaccine. Clones were read by immunoSEQ multiplex PCR, and TCRdb kept only the in-frame ones, dropping some. The profile shows 95,000 to 150,000 clones, 91% of them singletons. This material consisted of peripheral blood, taken on day 0 of AZD1222 vaccination. All receptors come from an adult in good health.

This clone appeared a single time. The chain uses TRBV12-3 or TRBV12-4 and TRBJ1-2; 7 nucleotides match TRBD1. The CDR3 loop spans 13 amino acids. The J segment lost 7 bases and the V segment lost 5 bases, leaving 7 bases of the junction unmatched. DNA for the CDR3: TGTGCCAGCAGTCCTAAGAGGGACAGTGGCTACACCTTC. Residues: CASSPKRDSGYTF.

The gene calls are TRBV5-1 and TRBJ2-5; 9 bases line up with TRBD1. The trim removed 4 bases at V and 5 bases at J, leaving 9 bases unmatched. CDR1 is SGHRS and CDR2 is YFSETQ in the germline V gene. This CDR3 spans 15 amino acids. The CDR3 DNA is TGCGCCAGCAGCACGGGACAGGGTAAAGTGGAGACCCAGTACTTC. Its protein product is CASSTGQGKVETQYF.

This clone was detected only once. V and J are TRBV30 and TRBJ1-2; D unclear. The V end was cut by 0 bases, the J end by 13 bases, with 9 bases between. The CDR3 has 10 residues. CDR1 and CDR2 (germline): GTSNPN, SVGIG (reference sequence). The DNA for the CDR3 is TGTGCCTGGAGTGTACCCCCGTGCACCTTC. Its translation: CAWSVPPCTF.

The V gene is TRBV9, the J gene TRBJ1-6; D gene unclear. V lost 0 bases, J lost 11 bases, and 9 bases lay in between. CDR3 length: 13 amino acids. From germline, CDR1 is SGDLS and CDR2 YYNGEE. The CDR3 spells CASSVDSNTPLHF. CDR3 nucleotides: TGTGCCAGCAGCGTAGACAGTAACACACCCCTCCACTTT.

This chain connects TRBV5-6 to TRBJ2-3, with D perhaps TRBD1 (6 bases). Trimming stripped 7 bases from V and 2 bases from J, with 20 bases between. CDR1 and CDR2 from the germline V gene are SGHDT and YYEEEE. The CDR3 runs 16 residues. In DNA form, the CDR3 reads TGTGCCAGCGGCCTTACAGGGTTCGGAACCACAGATACGCAGTATTTT. Translating it yields CASGLTGFGTTDTQYF.

V and J are TRBV7-8 and TRBJ2-7; 10 nucleotides agree with TRBD1. CDR3 size: 14 residues. Trimming at V came to 5 bases and at J to 3 bases, leaving 4 bases not matched to a gene. Per the germline V gene, CDR1 is SGHVS and CDR2 is FQNEAQ. CDR3 amino acids: CASSPRTGGYEQYF. CDR3 coding DNA: TGTGCCAGCAGCCCAAGGACAGGGGGCTACGAGCAGTACTTC. The full variable domain, rest sourced from reference TRBV7-8 and TRBJ2-7, is GAGVSQSPRYKVAKRGQDVALRCDPISGHVSLFWYQQALGQGPEFLTYFQNEAQLDKSGLPSDRFFAERPEGSVSTLKIQRTQQEDSAVYLCASSPRTGGYEQYFGPGTRLTVT.

This clone was detected once. V is TRBV2 and J is TRBJ1-3; unclear D gene. The CDR3 covers 15 residues. Trimming took off 2 bases at V and 3 bases at J, with 11 bases between the two ends. The germline CDR1 and CDR2 sequences are SNHLY and FYNNEI. DNA for the CDR3: TGTGCCAGCAGTGAATGGAGGGTTGGTGGAAACACCATATATTTT. Encoded protein: CASSEWRVGGNTIYF.

The rearrangement links TRBV12-5 to TRBJ1-5; 7 positions agree with TRBD1. The CDR3 extends over 17 amino acids. The V gene end was trimmed by 6 bases and the J gene end by 2 bases; junction bases not matched to a gene: 13. Germline V gives CDR1 LGHNT, CDR2 FRNRAP. The CDR3 reads CASGPGTAFSGNQPQHF. Here the CDR3 DNA reads TGTGCTAGTGGGCCCGGGACAGCCTTTTCTGGCAATCAGCCCCAGCATTTT.

J is TRBJ1-3 and V is TRBV3-1 (or the pseudogene TRBV3-2); D unclear. The CDR3 is 15 residues long. Trimming took off 0 bases at V and 0 bases at J, with 6 bases between the two ends. CDR1 LGHDT and CDR2 YNNKEL come from the germline V gene (reference sequence). Here the CDR3 DNA reads TGTGCCAGCAGCCAAGATGCTGTCTCTGGAAACACCATATATTTT. Amino acids: CASSQDAVSGNTIYF.